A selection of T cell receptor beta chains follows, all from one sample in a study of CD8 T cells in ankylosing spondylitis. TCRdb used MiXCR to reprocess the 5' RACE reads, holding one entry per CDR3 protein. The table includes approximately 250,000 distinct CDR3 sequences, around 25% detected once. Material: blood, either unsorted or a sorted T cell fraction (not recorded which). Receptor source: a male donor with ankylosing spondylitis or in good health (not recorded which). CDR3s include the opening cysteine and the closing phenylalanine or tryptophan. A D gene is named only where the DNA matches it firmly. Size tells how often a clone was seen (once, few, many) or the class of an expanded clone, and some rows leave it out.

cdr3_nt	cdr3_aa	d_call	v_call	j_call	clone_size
TGTGCCAGCAGCCCAGTGTCGCGGGGGGATACGCAGTATTTT	CASSPVSRGDTQYF	TRBD2	TRBV7-2	TRBJ2-3	.
TGCAGTGCTAGAGGTGGACAGCAAGAGACCCAGTACTTC	CSARGGQQETQYF	.	TRBV20-1	TRBJ2-5	.
TGCAGTGCTAGACTGGGACGTAGATGGGGGTACACTGAAGCTTTCTTT	CSARLGRRWGYTEAFF	.	TRBV20-1	TRBJ1-1	.
TGCAGTGCTAGAGATCGGAGGAGCTCCTACAATGAGCAGTTCTTC	CSARDRRSSYNEQFF	.	TRBV20-1	TRBJ2-1	few
TGCAGCGTTGCCATGAGGCAGGCGAACACTGAAGCTTTCTTT	CSVAMRQANTEAFF	.	TRBV29-1	TRBJ1-1	.
TGTGCCAGCAGTTTTGGGGACGACGAGCAGTACTTC	CASSFGDDEQYF	.	TRBV12-3/TRBV12-4	TRBJ2-7	many
TGCGCCAGCAGCAAAGGGGGACACGGCTTC	CASSKGGHGF	.	TRBV5-1	TRBJ2-1	few
TGTGCCAGCACTTACAGGACTAACACCGGGGAGCTGTTTTTT	CASTYRTNTGELFF	.	TRBV7-9	TRBJ2-2	.
TGCAGTGCTAGCAGCCACGAGCAGTACTTC	CSASSHEQYF	.	TRBV20-1	TRBJ2-7	few
TGCAGTGCTAGAGACCCCGGACTTCCCAATGAGCAGTTCTTC	CSARDPGLPNEQFF	.	TRBV20-1	TRBJ2-1	.
TGTGCCAGCAAAAGGGGCCTAACGGAGGGGTCACCCCTCCACTTT	CASKRGLTEGSPLHF	.	TRBV6-5	TRBJ1-6	many
TGCAGCGCCGGGTGGACCTACGAGCAGTACTTC	CSAGWTYEQYF	.	TRBV29-1	TRBJ2-7	.
TGTGCCAGCAGAACGGGGGGGGGGTACGAGCAGTACTTC	CASRTGGGYEQYF	TRBD2	TRBV12-3/TRBV12-4	TRBJ2-7	.
TGTGCCATCAGTTTTGATGGCAAAATCCTCTCTAGCAATCAGCCCCAGCATTTT	CAISFDGKILSSNQPQHF	.	TRBV2	TRBJ1-5	.
TGTGCCAGCTCACAACAGGGGGCGAGCAATGAGCAGTTCTTC	CASSQQGASNEQFF	TRBD1	TRBV18	TRBJ2-1	.
TGTGCCAGCAGCCGGGGACAGACGAACACTGAAGCTTTCTTT	CASSRGQTNTEAFF	TRBD1	TRBV3-1	TRBJ1-1	few
TGCGCCAGCCTGAGGACAGGGCAGGACGATACGCAGTATTTT	CASLRTGQDDTQYF	TRBD1	TRBV5-1	TRBJ2-3	many
TGCAGTGCTAGCCAGGAGGCCTATGGCTACACCTTC	CSASQEAYGYTF	.	TRBV20-1	TRBJ1-2	many
TGTGCCAGCTTGGGGTCGAAGGCAGATACGCAGTATTTT	CASLGSKADTQYF	.	TRBV12-3/TRBV12-4	TRBJ2-3	medium-sized
TGTGCCAGCCTTGAACTAGCGGGGGGTACCTACGATGAGCAGTTCTTC	CASLELAGGTYDEQFF	TRBD2	TRBV18	TRBJ2-1	.
TGCAGTGCTAGTCCTGGAAAGTTAATAGGCACTGAAGCTTTCTTT	CSASPGKLIGTEAFF	.	TRBV20-1	TRBJ1-1	few
TGCAGTGCTAGTGAGGACTACTACGAGCAGTACTTC	CSASEDYYEQYF	.	TRBV20-1	TRBJ2-7	.
TGTGCCAGCCGACAGGGGATCGCCAACGTCCTGACTTTC	CASRQGIANVLTF	TRBD1	TRBV6-1	TRBJ2-6	.
TGTGCCAGTAGTATCGATAACTATGGCTACACCTTC	CASSIDNYGYTF	.	TRBV19	TRBJ1-2	.
TGTGCCAGCAGGGAAACTAGCGGGGTTGGCATTCAGTACTTC	CASRETSGVGIQYF	TRBD2	TRBV4-2	TRBJ2-4	many
TGTGCCAGCAGTCTCCAAAGCGGGGGGTCTGGGGCCAACGTCCTGACTTTC	CASSLQSGGSGANVLTF	TRBD2	TRBV12-3/TRBV12-4	TRBJ2-6	.
TGCGCCAGCAGCATCGAAGGGGGCGGGGTATACGAGCAGTACTTC	CASSIEGGGVYEQYF	.	TRBV5-1	TRBJ2-7	many
TGTGCCATCAGTGAGTTCCATGAGCAGTTCTTC	CAISEFHEQFF	.	TRBV10-3	TRBJ2-1	.
TGCAGTGCTAGAGAGTACATCACAGATACGCAGTATTTT	CSAREYITDTQYF	.	TRBV20-1	TRBJ2-3	.
TGCAGTGCTAGAGAATGGCTAGCGGGGGGGCCCGGGGCAGATACGCAGTATTTT	CSAREWLAGGPGADTQYF	TRBD2	TRBV20-1	TRBJ2-3	few
TGTGCCAGCAGTGAACGGGGCTCCTATAATTCACCCCTCCACTTT	CASSERGSYNSPLHF	.	TRBV6-4	TRBJ1-6	many
TGCAGTGCCCCAAGCGGGGACGCTGTAACAGATACGCAGTATTTT	CSAPSGDAVTDTQYF	TRBD2	TRBV20-1	TRBJ2-3	many
TGTGCCAGCAGCTCTAGACTAGCCTCCTACGAGCAGTACTTC	CASSSRLASYEQYF	TRBD2	TRBV7-2	TRBJ2-7	many
TGCAGTGCGGGCGGGGGCGGGCAATTAGAGGAGACCCAGTACTTC	CSAGGGGQLEETQYF	.	TRBV20-1	TRBJ2-5	.
TGTGCCATCAGTGACCGGGACCCCAACGAGCAGTACTTC	CAISDRDPNEQYF	.	TRBV10-3	TRBJ2-7	.
TGCAGTGCCCATTCTCAGAGCTCCTACGAGCAGTACTTC	CSAHSQSSYEQYF	.	TRBV20-1	TRBJ2-7	.
TGTGCCAGCAGTTCCCCGGGCCTATCCCCGGGGGAAACTGAAGCTTTCTTT	CASSSPGLSPGETEAFF	.	TRBV6-5	TRBJ1-1	.
TGCAGCGACCGGACAGGGGGCGAGACCCAGTACTTC	CSDRTGGETQYF	TRBD1	TRBV29-1	TRBJ2-5	many
TGCAGTGCTAGGGATCCGGGACAGGGTTCCTACGAGCAGTACTTC	CSARDPGQGSYEQYF	TRBD1	TRBV20-1	TRBJ2-7	.
TGCAGCGTTGTAATCGGACATGGATCCTACGAGCAGTACTTC	CSVVIGHGSYEQYF	.	TRBV29-1	TRBJ2-7	many
TGCAGTGCTAGAGTCCCGAACACCGGGGAGCTGTTTTTT	CSARVPNTGELFF	.	TRBV20-1	TRBJ2-2	many
TGCGCCAGCAGCTTATGGACAGGGGGCACTGATGAAGCTTTCTTT	CASSLWTGGTDEAFF	TRBD1	TRBV5-1	TRBJ1-1	many
TGTGCCAGCAGCGGCGGACTGTCTAGCAATCAGCCCCAGCATTTT	CASSGGLSSNQPQHF	.	TRBV5-6	TRBJ1-5	.
TGCAGTGCTATACAAAGCGGGGGGTACCCCTGGGAGCAGTACTTC	CSAIQSGGYPWEQYF	TRBD2	TRBV20-1	TRBJ2-7	few
TGTGCCAGCAGTTCGGCCGGGACGGAGTCCTACGAGCAGTACTTC	CASSSAGTESYEQYF	.	TRBV28	TRBJ2-7	many
TGTATATCACTTCTTGGGGGAGTGAAGGGCAGAGAGGGCAGGGAGCAGTACTTC	CISLLGGVKGREGREQYF	.	TRBV16	TRBJ2-7	.
TGCAGCTTTAGGGGGGACTCCTACGAGCAGTACTTC	CSFRGDSYEQYF	.	TRBV29-1	TRBJ2-7	.
TGTGCCAGCAGTTTAAGGCGGGAGCAGTACTTC	CASSLRREQYF	.	TRBV12-3/TRBV12-4	TRBJ2-7	few
TGTGCCAGCAGCGTAGATCGGGGAGCCCTAGAGACCGGGGAGCTGTTTTTT	CASSVDRGALETGELFF	.	TRBV9	TRBJ2-2	many
TGTGCCAGCAGCACCGGGGACAAACGAGCGTGGACCCAGTACTTC	CASSTGDKRAWTQYF	.	TRBV9	TRBJ2-5	.
TGCAGTGCAAGCGGGGGCCCCTACAATGAGCAGTTCTTC	CSASGGPYNEQFF	TRBD2	TRBV20-1	TRBJ2-1	many
TGCAGCGTGCTGACAGGCTCTAATGAAAAACTGTTTTTT	CSVLTGSNEKLFF	.	TRBV29-1	TRBJ1-4	.
TGTGCCGCCTCCGGGGCTACAGCCTACGAGCAGTACTTC	CAASGATAYEQYF	.	TRBV10-3	TRBJ2-7	.
TGTGCCAGCAGCTTGGGGGGCGCTGGCTATGGCTACACCTTC	CASSLGGAGYGYTF	.	TRBV11-2	TRBJ1-2	many
TGTGCCAGCAGCCATGGGACAGGTTACAATGAGCAGTTCTTC	CASSHGTGYNEQFF	TRBD1	TRBV7-8	TRBJ2-1	many
TGCAGCGTTGAAGGTCGGAGGGGCTCCTATAATTCACCCCTCCACTTT	CSVEGRRGSYNSPLHF	.	TRBV29-1	TRBJ1-6	many